This TCR beta chain was sequenced for a study of blood T cell repertoires in COVID-19. The wider study: The United States, Italy and Spain were the sources of the acute and convalescent COVID-19 samples.

Germline CDR1 LGHDT, CDR2 YNNKEL (reference sequence). V was clipped by 1 base and J by 4 bases, with 10 bases between them. The CDR3 consists of 14 residues. Clones were sequenced by immunoSEQ multiplex PCR, and TCRdb holds only the in-frame ones, with some missing. The sample has about 90,000 clones; around 93% are singletons. This clonotype originated in a human donor with active COVID-19. The donor label of this sample is uncertain. What was sequenced was peripheral blood. The rearrangement uses TRBV3-1 (or the pseudogene TRBV3-2) and TRBJ1-1; D remains unclear. In DNA form, the CDR3 reads TGTGCCAGCAGCCAAGGAGCCGAGGGCACTGAAGCTTTCTTT. This encodes CASSQGAEGTEAFF.